These T cell receptor beta chains were read from a single sample in a study of regulatory T cells in long-lasting Graves disease. TCRdb processed the multiplex PCR reads anew with MiXCR; each CDR3 protein has one entry. Among around 250,000 distinct CDR3 sequences listed, 20% to 25% were seen once. The sample consisted of peripheral blood mononuclear cells (PBMCs), taken at new diagnosis, from a patient treated with antithyroid drugs. The receptor set was obtained from a female donor with Graves disease. Each CDR3 is given with its conserved first and last residue. The D gene is left open where the match is weak. The size entry is marked missing in some rows and otherwise reads once, few, many or a size class.

abundance: many; d_gene: TRBD2; j_gene: TRBJ2-3; v_gene: TRBV6-1; CDR3nt: TGTGCCAGCAGTAGACTCCTACTAGCGGGAGCATCTAGCACAGATACGCAGTATTTT; CDR3aa: CASSRLLLAGASSTDTQYF
abundance: many; d_gene: NA; j_gene: TRBJ2-1; v_gene: TRBV5-1; CDR3nt: TGCGCCAGCAGCCAGTCGCAGGGCTCCTACAATGAGCAGTTCTTC; CDR3aa: CASSQSQGSYNEQFF
abundance: NA; d_gene: NA; j_gene: TRBJ1-1; v_gene: TRBV30; CDR3nt: TGTGCCTGGAGTATGATGGGGGCGGCGAACACTGAAGCTTTCTTT; CDR3aa: CAWSMMGAANTEAFF
abundance: many; d_gene: TRBD1; j_gene: TRBJ2-1; v_gene: TRBV2; CDR3nt: TGTGCCAGCAGTATCCGGGACAGGGAGCGGGCCGACAATGAGCAGTTCTTC; CDR3aa: CASSIRDRERADNEQFF
abundance: many; d_gene: NA; j_gene: TRBJ1-5; v_gene: TRBV19; CDR3nt: TGTGCCAGTAGTATAGATGAGGATCAGCCCCAGCATTTT; CDR3aa: CASSIDEDQPQHF
abundance: many; d_gene: TRBD2; j_gene: TRBJ2-1; v_gene: TRBV20-1; CDR3nt: TGCAGCTCCGGGACTAGCGCCTACAATGAGCAGTTCTTC; CDR3aa: CSSGTSAYNEQFF
abundance: NA; d_gene: NA; j_gene: TRBJ1-1; v_gene: TRBV30; CDR3nt: TGTGCCTGGGGAGAGGGGGGCACTGAAGCTTTCTTT; CDR3aa: CAWGEGGTEAFF
abundance: NA; d_gene: NA; j_gene: TRBJ1-3; v_gene: TRBV30; CDR3nt: TGTGCCTGGAGTGTGACGACGAACTCTGGAAACACCATATATTTT; CDR3aa: CAWSVTTNSGNTIYF
abundance: many; d_gene: TRBD2; j_gene: TRBJ2-7; v_gene: TRBV20-1; CDR3nt: TGCAGTGCTGGGACTACCTACGAGCAGTACTTC; CDR3aa: CSAGTTYEQYF
abundance: NA; d_gene: TRBD1; j_gene: TRBJ2-3; v_gene: TRBV14; CDR3nt: TGTGCCAGCAGCCAAGAACGGACAGGGTCAACCAAAACTAGCACAGATACGCAGTATTTT; CDR3aa: CASSQERTGSTKTSTDTQYF
abundance: many; d_gene: NA; j_gene: TRBJ1-5; v_gene: TRBV28; CDR3nt: TGTGCCAGCAGTCCACGCATCGGATCTCGGAGCAATCAGCCCCAGCATTTT; CDR3aa: CASSPRIGSRSNQPQHF
abundance: NA; d_gene: NA; j_gene: TRBJ2-7; v_gene: TRBV15; CDR3nt: TGTGCCACCAGCAGGAAAGGACAGAGCTCCTACGAGCAGTACTTC; CDR3aa: CATSRKGQSSYEQYF
abundance: NA; d_gene: TRBD1; j_gene: TRBJ1-1; v_gene: TRBV27; CDR3nt: TGTGCCAGCAGGATACAGGGGGTGGCTGAAGCTTTCTTT; CDR3aa: CASRIQGVAEAFF
abundance: many; d_gene: NA; j_gene: TRBJ1-3; v_gene: TRBV7-2; CDR3nt: TGTGCCAGCAGCCCTGGCCCAAGCTCTGGAAACACCATATATTTT; CDR3aa: CASSPGPSSGNTIYF
abundance: many; d_gene: NA; j_gene: TRBJ2-1; v_gene: TRBV7-8; CDR3nt: TGTGCCAGCAGCCTTACCTATTCCGAGCAGTTCTTC; CDR3aa: CASSLTYSEQFF
abundance: many; d_gene: NA; j_gene: TRBJ2-1; v_gene: TRBV7-2; CDR3nt: TGTGCCAGCAGCCATGGGGTCAATGAGCAGTTCTTC; CDR3aa: CASSHGVNEQFF
abundance: NA; d_gene: NA; j_gene: TRBJ2-5; v_gene: TRBV18; CDR3nt: TGTGCCAGCTCACAATTAGGAGGGAACCAAGAGACCCAGTACTTC; CDR3aa: CASSQLGGNQETQYF